This entry lists 30 T cell receptor beta chains sequenced from one sample in a study of T cell clonality in common variable immunodeficiency. Produced via immunoSEQ multiplex PCR; TCRdb's table is partial and in-frame only. Captured here are about 52,000 clones, none seen once; the top ten comprise roughly 3.4%. The sample comprised peripheral blood mononuclear cells. These receptors came from a person aged 18 to 70 in good health.

This clone was recorded many times. Read data end 3 residues before the CDR3 end; the end is taken from the germline J gene. The chain combines TRBV10-3 with TRBJ2-1; 7 bases are shared with TRBD1. The ends lost 4 bases at V and 4 bases at J; junction bases unmatched: 10. The CDR3 contains 16 residues. The germline CDR1 and CDR2 sequences are ENHRY and SYGVKD. The sequenced CDR3 bases are TGTGCCATCAGTGTGGCAGGGGGAAGGATTTACAATGAG. Encoded protein: CAISVAGGRIYNE. The CDR3 reads in full as CAISVAGGRIYNEQFF.

This clone has ten or more counts. The read finishes 3 residues shy of the CDR3 end, and the germline J gene is used to complete it. V gene TRBV20-1 combines with J gene TRBJ2-3, with TRBD1 matching 7 bases. The trim removed 3 bases at V and 0 bases at J, leaving 12 bases unmatched. CDR1 DFQATT and CDR2 SNEGSKA come from the germline V gene (reference sequence). CDR3 size: 17 residues. CDR3 DNA (partial): TGCAGTGCTAGTTTTCTCACCTTGGACAGGAGCACAGATACG. Translation gives CSASFLTLDRSTDT. The CDR3, in full, reads CSASFLTLDRSTDTQYF.

There are a few counts of this clone. The sequence runs out 3 residues before the end of the CDR3; the remainder is reconstructed from the germline J gene. The V and J genes are TRBV5-1 and TRBJ2-2, with D unresolved. The germline CDR1 and CDR2 sequences are SGHRS and YFSETQ. CDR3 length equals 13 residues. The part of the CDR3 DNA that was read is TGCGCCAGCAGCTCCTCACCAGGTGAAAAG. It translates to CASSSSPGEK. The CDR3 reads in full as CASSSSPGEKLFF.

This clone was detected a few times. A much bigger clone sits one base away, suggesting this may be a read error. The read gets to within 3 residues of the CDR3 end, and the germline J gene fills in the rest. The chain joins TRBV6-2 or TRBV6-3 to TRBJ1-4, with no clear D. In germline, CDR1 is MNHEY, CDR2 SVGEGT. The CDR3 contains 11 residues. CDR3 bases read: TGTGCCAGCGGTCAGAATTCACCA. Translating it yields CASGQNSP. The entire CDR3 sequence reads CASGQNSPLFF.

This clone was counted ten times or more. Read coverage stops 3 residues before the CDR3 terminus; the germline J gene supplies the remainder. The chain recombines TRBV19 with TRBJ1-5, with D tentatively TRBD1 (5 bases). V was cut by 3 bases and J by 0 bases, with 9 bases left in between. This CDR3 contains 15 residues. Germline V gives CDR1 LNHDA, CDR2 SQIVND (reference sequence). Partial CDR3 DNA: TGTGCCAGTAGTATCGGGGGGGTTAGCAATCAGCCC. This gives the protein CASSIGGVSNQP. In full, the CDR3 reads CASSIGGVSNQPQHF.

This clone was observed at least ten times. The read terminates 3 residues ahead of where the CDR3 ends, so the germline J gene completes it. This chain links TRBV6-1 with TRBJ1-5; 10 positions agree with TRBD1. The germline V gene encodes CDR1 MNHNS and CDR2 SASEGT. V trimming: 1 base; J trimming: 6 bases; junction bases outside the gene matches: 9. The CDR3 has 17 residues. The CDR3 DNA, read in part, is TGTGCCAGCAGTGAAGGTCCCCGACAGGGGGCAACTCAGCCC. Translation: CASSEGPRQGATQP. The CDR3 in its entirety is CASSEGPRQGATQPQHF.

This clone came up many times. Read data end 3 residues before the CDR3 end; the end is taken from the germline J gene. The chain uses TRBV20-1 and TRBJ2-7; D perhaps matches TRBD1 (6 bases). CDR1 and CDR2 (germline): DFQATT, SNEGSKA (reference sequence). The germline V and J ends were trimmed by 0 bases and 5 bases, with 14 bases remaining between them. This CDR3 is 14 amino acids long. The CDR3 here is CSARDRYRVNEQYF. The covered CDR3 bases are TGCAGTGCTAGAGATCGGTACAGGGTAAACGAG.

In its sample, this clone was seen many times. The missing CDR3 end, 3 residues past where the read stops, is filled in from the germline J gene. The V and J genes are TRBV4-1 and TRBJ2-7; D call uncertain. This CDR3 contains 15 residues. Germline assignment: CDR1 MGHRA and CDR2 YSYEKL. The V end was cut by 1 base, the J end by 2 bases, with 12 bases between. The CDR3 is CASSQVGAQTYEQYF. The DNA read from the CDR3 is TGCGCCAGCAGCCAAGTCGGAGCGCAGACCTACGAG.

This clone was picked up many times. The read is 3 residues too short to cover the CDR3 end, so that end is filled in from the germline J gene. The chain employs TRBV30 and TRBJ1-2, with D possibly being TRBD1 (5 bases). From germline, CDR1 is GTSNPN and CDR2 SVGIG (reference sequence). Trimming cost V 2 bases and J 3 bases, with 7 bases left between them. CDR3 size: 12 residues. The CDR3: CAWSPRDYGYTF. CDR3 bases read: TGTGCCTGGAGTCCCAGGGACTATGGC.

Many counts were recorded for this clone. With the read ending 3 residues before the CDR3 end, the germline J gene is used to fill in that end. The chain carries TRBV20-1 and TRBJ2-4; a weak D match, TRBD2 (7 bases). CDR3 length: 12 amino acids. The V gene lost 5 bases and the J gene lost 8 bases, with 13 bases spanning the gap. CDR1 is DFQATT and CDR2 is SNEGSKA in the germline V gene (reference sequence). CDR3 loop: CSARGAGDIQYF. The DNA read from the CDR3 is TGCAGTGCTCGGGGGGCTGGAGACATT.

This clone was counted only a few times. The read gets to within 3 residues of the CDR3 end, and the germline J gene fills in the rest. The gene calls are TRBV7-9 and TRBJ2-5, with TRBD1 identical over 7 bases. V dropped 5 bases and J dropped 0; count of bases not matched to a gene: 3. Germline lookup yields CDR1 SEHNR and CDR2 FQNEAQ (reference sequence). This CDR3 has 14 residues. The CDR3 region is CASSLQGDQETQYF. Partial CDR3 DNA: TGTGCCAGCAGCCTCCAGGGGGACCAAGAGACC. Based on the CDR3 plus reference TRBV7-9 and TRBJ2-5, the full variable domain is DTGVSQNPRHKITKRGQNVTFRCDPISEHNRLYWYRQTLGQGPEFLTYFQNEAQLEKSRLLSDRFSAERPKGSFSTLEIQRTEQGDSAMYLCASSLQGDQETQYFGPGTRLLVL.

This clone was counted ten times or more. The CDR3 end falls 3 residues outside the read, so it is completed with the germline J gene. The J gene is TRBJ2-3, the V gene TRBV20-1; 7 bases map to TRBD1. The CDR3 consists of 13 residues. Germline V gene sequence: CDR1 DFQATT, CDR2 SNEGSKA (reference sequence). CDR3 bases read: TGCAGCCCCGGGACAGCAGCAGGGGATACG. Its translation: CSPGTAAGDT. The whole CDR3 reads CSPGTAAGDTQYF.

Note on this clone: The sequence runs out 3 residues before the end of the CDR3; the remainder is reconstructed from the germline J gene. The rearrangement links TRBV2 to TRBJ1-6; TRBD1 agrees at 8 bases. The CDR3 has 15 amino acids. Germline CDR1 is SNHLY and CDR2 is FYNNEI. Unmatched junction bases numbered 12, after V lost 7 bases and J lost 10 bases. Incomplete CDR3 DNA: TGTGCCAGCACTATATTTGACAGGGGAGGATCACCC. It encodes CASTIFDRGGSP. The complete CDR3 protein is CASTIFDRGGSPLHF.

This clone was seen a handful of times. Relative to the germline gene, one junction end is altered; a read error may explain this. The CDR3: CANSITGGQETQYF. CDR3 bases read: TGTGCCAATAGTATAACAGGGGGGCAAGAGACG. The chain uses TRBV19 and TRBJ2-3; 8 nucleotides agree with TRBD1. The CDR3 goes on 3 residues after the read ends, and that part is filled in from the germline J gene. Germline V gives CDR1 LNHDA, CDR2 SQIVND (reference sequence). The CDR3 length is 14 residues.

This clone was found many times. The CDR3 end is not reached by the read, which stops 3 residues before it; the germline J gene fills it in. The genes are TRBV5-4 and TRBJ2-3, with TRBD2 matching 15 bases. The CDR3 runs to 16 residues. With 3 bases clipped from V and 4 bases from J, the junction kept 3 bases outside the gene matches. Germline-derived CDR1 and CDR2 are SGHNT and YYREEE (reference sequence). CDR3: CASSSGLAGGSDTQYF. CDR3 bases read: TGTGCCAGCAGCTCGGGACTAGCGGGAGGATCAGATACG.

Many counts were recorded for this clone. With the read ending 3 residues before the CDR3 end, the germline J gene is used to fill in that end. J is TRBJ2-1 and V is TRBV20-1; 7 bases agree with TRBD1. Per germline, CDR1 DFQATT and CDR2 SNEGSKA (reference sequence). The CDR3 is 13 residues long. V shed 6 bases and J 8 bases; nucleotides not matched to a gene: 10. The CDR3 is CSALLTGRDEQFF. Incomplete CDR3 DNA: TGCAGTGCCCTCTTGACAGGGAGAGATGAG.

This clone is medium-sized (0.01 to 0.1%). The read terminates 3 residues before the CDR3 end, so the remaining end is supplied by the germline J gene. The chain couples TRBV30 to TRBJ2-5; 9 nucleotides align to TRBD1. This CDR3 is 15 amino acids long. Germline values: CDR1 GTSNPN, CDR2 SVGIG (reference sequence). Incomplete CDR3 DNA: TGTGCACTAACGAGGGCGGGACAGGGTGGTGCGACC. It yields the protein CALTRAGQGGAT. The CDR3 as a whole reads CALTRAGQGGATQYF.

In the case of this clone: With the read ending 3 residues before the CDR3 end, the germline J gene is used to fill in that end. The rearrangement uses TRBV2 and TRBJ1-1, with 8 positions matching TRBD1. The CDR3 has 14 residues. CDR1 is SNHLY, CDR2 FYNNEI, per germline. This CDR3 is CASSEAGTGYEAFF. Partial CDR3 DNA: TGTGCCAGCAGTGAAGCGGGGACAGGTTACGAA.

This clone has just a few counts. The DNA ends 3 residues before the CDR3 does, and the rest of the CDR3 is filled in from the germline J gene. The chain combines TRBV2 with TRBJ1-5, with D tentatively TRBD1 (5 bases). Per germline, CDR1 SNHLY and CDR2 FYNNEI. The germline V and J ends were trimmed by 4 bases and 5 bases, with 12 bases remaining between them. The CDR3 covers 14 residues. The CDR3 region is CASSVGWGDQPQHF. CDR3 DNA, as far as it was read: TGTGCCAGCAGTGTAGGTTGGGGGGATCAGCCC.

This clone has a handful of counts. The CDR3 is cut off 3 residues early in the read; its end comes from the germline J gene. V usage is TRBV19 and J usage is TRBJ2-3; a weak D match, TRBD1 (6 bases). The V gene's germline CDR1 is LNHDA and CDR2 SQIVND (reference sequence). The CDR3 consists of 15 residues. The chain's CDR3 is CASSIGGGFQETQYF. CDR3 DNA, as far as it was read: TGTGCCAGTAGCATCGGTGGGGGCTTCCAAGAGACG.

This clone was seen at least ten times. The sequenced fragment ends 3 residues before the CDR3 boundary, so the rest is inferred from the germline J gene. The chain recombines TRBV5-1 with TRBJ2-7; 14 positions agree with TRBD2. The junction had 3 bases not matched to a gene; V was cut back by 4 bases and J by 3 bases. Germline lookup yields CDR1 SGHRS and CDR2 YFSETQ. The CDR3 has 15 residues. The part of the CDR3 DNA that was read is TGCGCCAGCAGCAAGGGACTAGCGGGAGTCTACGAG. This gives the protein CASSKGLAGVYE. In full, the CDR3 is CASSKGLAGVYEQYF.

The sample holds a few counts of this clone. Sequencing ends 3 residues short of the CDR3 end; the germline J gene provides the rest. The chain joins TRBV30 to TRBJ2-5, with 8 bases identical to TRBD2. Unmatched junction bases numbered 8, after V lost 0 bases and J lost 5 bases. Looked up from germline, CDR1 is GTSNPN and CDR2 is SVGIG (reference sequence). This CDR3 comprises 15 residues. The CDR3 here is CAWSVLGLASETQYF. The CDR3 DNA, read in part, is TGTGCCTGGAGTGTATTAGGACTAGCCTCGGAGACC. Together with reference TRBV30 and TRBJ2-5, the CDR3 gives the full variable domain: SQTIHQWPATLVQPVGSPLSLECTVEGTSNPNLYWYRQAAGRGLQLLFYSVGIGQISSEVPQNLSASRPQDRQFILSSKKLLLSDSGFYLCAWSVLGLASETQYFGPGTRLLVL.

This clone showed up just a few times. The sequence runs out 3 residues before the end of the CDR3; the remainder is reconstructed from the germline J gene. The chain uses TRBV6-4 and TRBJ2-1; 14 nucleotides match TRBD2. Germline V gene data show CDR1 as MRHNA and CDR2 as SNTAGT. The CDR3 sequence is 15 residues long. Trimming took 4 bases from V and 9 from J; bases not matched to a gene: 5. Partial CDR3 DNA: TGTGCCAGCAGTGGTGAGGGACTAGCGGGAGCTGAG. Translation: CASSGEGLAGAE. Given in full, the CDR3 is CASSGEGLAGAEQFF.

This clone was counted many times. The read terminates 3 residues before the CDR3 end, so the remaining end is supplied by the germline J gene. The rearrangement uses TRBV7-8 and TRBJ2-5; 9 bases fit TRBD2. CDR3 size: 16 residues. Germline CDR1 and CDR2: SGHVS and FQNEAQ. V gave up 10 bases and J gave up 5 bases; unmatched junction bases: 17. The CDR3 DNA, read in part, is TGTGCCAACGCGCCGAGGGCGGGAGGGTTTTTTGAGACC. It is translated as CANAPRAGGFFET. The entire CDR3 is CANAPRAGGFFETQYF.

Many counts were recorded for this clone. The read comes to an end 3 residues before the CDR3 does, leaving the germline J gene to fill in the end. The chain has TRBV4-1 and TRBJ1-1; no firm D call. V gave up 3 bases and J gave up 7 bases, with 12 bases separating them. CDR1 is MGHRA, CDR2 YSYEKL, per germline. This CDR3 comprises 13 residues. The CDR3 protein is CASSQRREGEAFF. The part of the CDR3 DNA that was read is TGCGCCAGCAGCCAGAGACGAGAGGGTGAA.

This clone appeared a few times. The sequence runs out 3 residues before the end of the CDR3; the remainder is reconstructed from the germline J gene. The gene calls are TRBV7-9 and TRBJ2-2; D is possibly TRBD1 (6 bases). This CDR3 spans 15 amino acids. Germline values: CDR1 SEHNR, CDR2 FQNEAQ (reference sequence). Partial CDR3 DNA: TGTGCCAGCAGCTTAGGGACAGCTAATAATGAAAAG. Its translation is CASSLGTANNEK. The complete CDR3 protein is CASSLGTANNEKLFF. Full variable domain (rest looked up from reference TRBV7-9 and TRBJ2-2): DTGVSQNPRHKITKRGQNVTFRCDPISEHNRLYWYRQTLGQGPEFLTYFQNEAQLEKSRLLSDRFSAERPKGSFSTLEIQRTEQGDSAMYLCASSLGTANNEKLFFGEGSRLTVL.

This clone came up many times. The sequenced fragment ends 3 residues before the CDR3 boundary, so the rest is inferred from the germline J gene. This chain joins TRBV7-9 and TRBJ2-1, with TRBD1 matching over 9 bases. The ends lost 2 bases at V and 4 bases at J; junction bases unmatched: 3. The germline CDR1 and CDR2 sequences are SEHNR and FQNEAQ (reference sequence). CDR3 length: 15 residues. This CDR3 reads CASSLTGGWYNEQFF. Partial CDR3 DNA: TGTGCCAGCAGCTTAACAGGGGGCTGGTACAATGAG. Based on the CDR3 plus reference TRBV7-9 and TRBJ2-1, the full variable domain is DTGVSQNPRHKITKRGQNVTFRCDPISEHNRLYWYRQTLGQGPEFLTYFQNEAQLEKSRLLSDRFSAERPKGSFSTLEIQRTEQGDSAMYLCASSLTGGWYNEQFFGPGTRLTVL.

This clone was recorded many times. The read gets to within 3 residues of the CDR3 end, and the germline J gene fills in the rest. The V and J genes are TRBV6-4 and TRBJ2-3; the match to TRBD1 covers 9 bases. Germline V gene lookup returns CDR1 MRHNA and CDR2 SNTAGT. The CDR3 sequence is 16 residues long. Unmatched junction bases numbered 10, after V lost 5 bases and J lost 4 bases. CDR3 protein: CASSRWGGQGPDTQYF. CDR3 bases read: TGTGCCAGCAGTCGTTGGGGGGGACAGGGCCCAGATACG.

This clone has at least ten counts. Read data end 3 residues before the CDR3 end; the end is taken from the germline J gene. The chain couples TRBV5-8 to TRBJ2-1; D might be TRBD1 (5 bases). The germline V and J ends were trimmed by 2 bases and 1 base, with 7 bases remaining between them. This CDR3 is built from 14 residues. CDR1 SGHTS and CDR2 YDEGEE come from the germline V gene. The CDR3 bases that were read are TGTGCCAGCAGCTTTCAGGGATCCTACAATGAG. Its protein is CASSFQGSYNE. The complete CDR3 protein is CASSFQGSYNEQFF.

Notes on this clone: The read stops 3 residues short of the end of the CDR3; the missing end is completed from the germline J gene. This chain joins TRBV13 and TRBJ2-2; 8 nucleotides match TRBD2. This CDR3 spans 14 amino acids. Germline-derived CDR1 and CDR2 are PRHDT and FYEKMQ (reference sequence). The DNA read from the CDR3 is TGTGCCAGCAGCTTAGTTGTTAGCGGGATCGGG. Encoded protein: CASSLVVSGIG. The whole CDR3 sequence reads CASSLVVSGIGLFF.